These 29 T cell receptor beta chains were all obtained from the same sample, sequenced in a study of cytomegalovirus exposure and HLA in healthy donors. Both 60 Vbeta primers and 13 Jbeta primers went into the PCR. The protocol was immunoSEQ multiplex PCR, while the TCRdb copy is restricted to in-frame clones and leaves out a portion. The sample carries about 130,000 clones, 74% recorded once. The sample taken for sequencing was PBMCs. Every receptor here comes from a woman aged 50 to 60 in good health and CMV-seropositive.

The chain recombines TRBV7-8 with TRBJ1-5; no clear D gene. Germline values: CDR1 SGHVS, CDR2 FQNEAQ. Trimming shortened V by 4 bases and J by 2 bases, and 6 bases separated the two germline ends. CDR3 length equals 13 residues. The CDR3 loop is CASSYGGNQPQHF. In DNA form, the CDR3 reads TGTGCCAGCAGCTACGGGGGCAATCAGCCCCAGCATTTT.

V and J are TRBV19 and TRBJ2-2; a weak D match, TRBD1 (6 bases). This CDR3 has 14 amino acids. Germline assignment: CDR1 LNHDA and CDR2 SQIVND (reference sequence). Trimming took 4 bases from V and 4 from J, leaving 10 bases between them. The CDR3 bases are TGTGCCAGTAGTAAAAAGGACAGCACCGGGGAGCTGTTTTTT. It specifies CASSKKDSTGELFF.

The chain is built from TRBV27 and TRBJ2-5; D is perhaps TRBD2 (6 bases). Between the trimmed V and J ends, which lost 5 bases and 4 bases, there was a span of 17 bases. The germline V gene has CDR1 MNHEY and CDR2 SMNVEV (reference sequence). The CDR3 loop spans 15 amino acids. CDR3 amino acids: CASSPPGREIETQYF. Written as DNA, the CDR3 is TGTGCCAGCAGTCCCCCCGGACGGGAGATAGAGACCCAGTACTTC.

The rearrangement uses TRBV18 and TRBJ2-7, with TRBD1 identical over 9 bases. This CDR3 comprises 14 residues. The germline CDR1 and CDR2 sequences are KGHSH and LQKENI. V trimming: 3 bases; J trimming: 7 bases; junction bases outside the gene matches: 7. In DNA form, the CDR3 reads TGTGCCAGCTCACCTGTACAGGGGGCAGGGGAGCAGTACTTC. Protein sequence: CASSPVQGAGEQYF.

This chain links TRBV6-6 with TRBJ2-7; 7 nucleotides match TRBD1. V dropped 7 bases and J dropped 2; count of bases not matched to a gene: 8. The CDR3 extends over 14 amino acids. The germline V gene encodes CDR1 MNHNY and CDR2 SVGAGI (reference sequence). The DNA for the CDR3 is TGTGCCAGCACCTACGACAGGGAAGCCTACGAGCAGTACTTC. Its protein product is CASTYDREAYEQYF.

The V and J genes are TRBV4-3 and TRBJ1-4; maybe TRBD1 (6 bases). The CDR3 contains 16 residues. V was pared by 3 bases and J by 4 bases, with 15 bases between. Germline assignment: CDR1 LGHNA and CDR2 YSLEER. The CDR3 DNA follows: TGCGCCAGCAGCCAGGGAGACAGGCTGATTAATGAAAAACTGTTTTTT. Its translation is CASSQGDRLINEKLFF.

The J gene is TRBJ2-7, the V gene TRBV5-6; 10 bases are shared with TRBD1. The germline CDR1 and CDR2 sequences are SGHDT and YYEEEE. V shed 0 bases, J shed 6 bases, and the junction held 9 bases outside the gene matches. The CDR3 consists of 16 residues. The CDR3 DNA is TGTGCCAGCAGCTTGGCTGAGAGACAGGGGGCATTCGAGCAGTACTTC. Amino acid sequence: CASSLAERQGAFEQYF.

The chain recombines TRBV21-1 with TRBJ2-5; TRBD2 reflects the table's D call only, with no check against the DNA. TRBV21-1 is tagged as a pseudogene. The CDR3 has 18 residues. The CDR3 loop reads CASSKRGTCSGGSETQYF. Written as DNA, the CDR3 is TGTGCCAGCAGCAAAAGGGGGACTTGTAGCGGGGGGTCCGAGACCCAGTACTTC.

The chain recombines TRBV7-8 with TRBJ1-1, with 7 nucleotides matching TRBD1. The CDR3 spans 14 residues. V shed 5 bases and J 1 base; nucleotides not matched to a gene: 4. Germline CDR1 and CDR2: SGHVS and FQNEAQ. The CDR3 bases are TGTGCCAGCAGCACCAGACAGGGGAACACTGAAGCTTTCTTT. It specifies CASSTRQGNTEAFF.

The chain carries TRBV7-9 and TRBJ1-6; D gene unclear. CDR3 length: 16 amino acids. Per the germline V gene, CDR1 is SEHNR and CDR2 is FQNEAQ (reference sequence). Trimming took 1 base from V and 7 from J, leaving 14 bases between them. The CDR3 sequence is CASSLGGQRANSPLHF. In DNA, the CDR3 is TGTGCCAGCAGCTTAGGAGGGCAGAGAGCCAATTCACCCCTCCACTTT.

This sequence joins TRBV28 and TRBJ2-7, with D uncertain. The germline V and J ends were trimmed by 3 bases and 3 bases, with 18 bases remaining between them. There are 16 residues in the CDR3. Germline V gene lookup returns CDR1 MDHEN and CDR2 SYDVKM. Written as DNA, the CDR3 is TGTGCCAGCAGTTTGATGATTACAGCTCTCGACTACGAGCAGTACTTC. Protein: CASSLMITALDYEQYF.

J is TRBJ2-3 and V is TRBV5-1; 9 positions agree with TRBD2. From germline, CDR1 is SGHRS and CDR2 YFSETQ. Trimming cost V 4 bases and J 6 bases; bases outside gene matches: 6. The CDR3 totals 14 residues. The CDR3, as DNA: TGCGCCAGCAGCGTAGGGACTAGCCCCGATACGCAGTATTTT. It translates to CASSVGTSPDTQYF.

The chain couples TRBV10-3 to TRBJ1-1; TRBD1 agrees at 9 bases. Looked up from germline, CDR1 is ENHRY and CDR2 is SYGVKD. V was clipped by 3 bases and J by 11 bases; unmatched bases: 7. This CDR3 is built from 13 residues. The CDR3 loop reads CAISDGTGSEAFF. CDR3 nucleotides: TGTGCCATCAGTGATGGGACAGGGAGCGAGGCTTTCTTT.

This chain uses TRBV14 with TRBJ2-3, with 7 nucleotides matching TRBD2. The germline CDR1 and CDR2 sequences are SGHDN and FVKESK. The V and J ends lost 2 bases and 4 bases, in that order; junction bases with no gene match: 6. CDR3 size: 15 residues. CDR3 bases: TGTGCCAGCAGCCAATGGGGGGGGACGGCAGATACGCAGTATTTT. Protein sequence: CASSQWGGTADTQYF.

This chain links TRBV6-5 with TRBJ2-5; weak D call: TRBD1 (5 bases). The J call is doubtful: the DNA matches TRBJ2-7 better. Germline loops: CDR1 MNHEY, CDR2 SVGAGI. The CDR3 extends over 15 amino acids. The CDR3 bases are TGTGCCAGCAGTTACTCGAGTGCAGGGTCCTACGAGCAGTACTTC. This encodes CASSYSSAGSYEQYF.

This CDR3 reads CASSTGQGDGYTF. Written as DNA, the CDR3 is TGTGCCAGTAGTACGGGACAGGGTGATGGCTACACCTTC. The chain recombines TRBV19 with TRBJ1-2, with 9 nucleotides matching TRBD1. J gave up 6 bases and V 4 bases, and 3 bases lay outside the gene matches. The CDR3 totals 13 residues. Germline loops: CDR1 LNHDA, CDR2 SQIVND (reference sequence).

The rearrangement links TRBV6-1 to TRBJ1-5; no clear D gene. Per germline, CDR1 MNHNS and CDR2 SASEGT. V dropped 7 bases and J dropped 3 bases, with 16 bases sitting between them. CDR3 length: 15 amino acids. Here the CDR3 DNA reads TGTGCCAGCATCGAGTCGCCGAGAGTCAATCAGCCCCAGCATTTT. Translation: CASIESPRVNQPQHF.

As concerns this clone: A junction boundary mismatches the germline segment, possibly from a read error. This chain uses TRBV2 with TRBJ1-1; TRBD1 matches at 8 bases. The CDR3 runs 14 residues. Germline values: CDR1 SNHLY, CDR2 FYNNEI. In DNA, the CDR3 is TGTGCCAGCACAACCCAGGGGGCGAACGCTGAAGCTTTCTTT. Translating it yields CASTTQGANAEAFF.

The chain is built from TRBV28 and TRBJ1-4; 8 nucleotides line up with TRBD1. The CDR3 has 15 amino acids. V lost 8 bases and J lost 10; bases outside the gene matches: 15. The V gene's germline CDR1 is MDHEN and CDR2 SYDVKM. The CDR3 loop is CASLPRTGWEGKLFF. In DNA form, the CDR3 reads TGTGCCAGCTTGCCGCGGACAGGGTGGGAGGGAAAACTGTTTTTT.

This clone was observed a handful of times. The V and J genes are TRBV5-4 and TRBJ2-3, with D perhaps matching TRBD1 (5 bases). CDR1 and CDR2 from the germline V gene are SGHNT and YYREEE (reference sequence). The CDR3 extends over 16 amino acids. V lost 2 bases to trimming and J lost 1 base, with 14 bases between them. Written as DNA, the CDR3 is TGTGCCAGCAGCTTTTTGAGGAGCAGGGGCACAGATACGCAGTATTTT. Protein sequence: CASSFLRSRGTDTQYF.

The CDR3 reads CASSATPGTQYF. The DNA of the CDR3 is TGTGCCAGCAGCGCCACTCCTGGGACCCAGTACTTC. This sequence joins TRBV7-2 and TRBJ2-5; no firm D call. The germline V gene has CDR1 SGHTA and CDR2 FQGNSA. The CDR3 has 12 amino acids. Trimming took off 5 bases at V and 7 bases at J, with 11 bases between the two ends.

This clone was seen more than once but under ten times. The CDR3 spells CSIPRGKTDTQYF. The CDR3 DNA follows: TGCAGTATTCCCCGGGGGAAGACAGATACGCAGTATTTT. The chain couples TRBV29-1 to TRBJ2-3, with D possibly being TRBD2 (6 bases). Per the germline V gene, CDR1 is SQVTM and CDR2 is ANQGSEA. CDR3 length: 13 residues.

V is TRBV14 and J is TRBJ2-3; D possibly corresponds to TRBD2 (5 bases). Germline V lookup: CDR1 SGHDN, CDR2 FVKESK. Trimming left V 0 bases short and J 2 bases short, with 12 bases between. This CDR3 is 16 amino acids long. CDR3 amino acids: CASSQERVAPTDTQYF. The CDR3 nucleotides read TGTGCCAGCAGCCAAGAGCGGGTGGCCCCCACAGATACGCAGTATTTT.

The rearrangement links TRBV18 to TRBJ1-1, with D perhaps matching TRBD1 (5 bases). This CDR3 comprises 13 residues. The germline CDR1 and CDR2 sequences are KGHSH and LQKENI. V was trimmed by 5 bases and J by 11 bases, leaving 18 bases between them. Written as DNA, the CDR3 is TGTGCCAGCTCATCGGGGGGTGATGGACATGCTTTCTTT. This encodes CASSSGGDGHAFF.

V is TRBV30 and J is TRBJ1-4; 12 bases agree with TRBD1. With V trimmed by 2 bases and J by 8 bases, 3 bases remained unmatched. The CDR3 covers 14 residues. Looked up from germline, CDR1 is GTSNPN and CDR2 is SVGIG (reference sequence). In DNA form, the CDR3 reads TGTGCCTGGAGTCCGGGACAGGGGGCCGAAAAACTGTTTTTT. It translates to CAWSPGQGAEKLFF. The complete variable domain, with remaining parts taken from reference TRBV30 and TRBJ1-4, reads SQTIHQWPATLVQPVGSPLSLECTVEGTSNPNLYWYRQAAGRGLQLLFYSVGIGQISSEVPQNLSASRPQDRQFILSSKKLLLSDSGFYLCAWSPGQGAEKLFFGSGTQLSVL.

The V call is TRBV4-1, the J call TRBJ2-1; 8 nucleotides agree with TRBD1. V trimming: 0 bases; J trimming: 8 bases; junction bases outside the gene matches: 9. Germline V gene lookup returns CDR1 MGHRA and CDR2 YSYEKL. The CDR3 spans 16 residues. CDR3 protein: CASSQDWQGAGDEQFF. CDR3 in DNA: TGCGCCAGCAGCCAAGACTGGCAGGGGGCGGGCGATGAGCAGTTCTTC.

The chain combines TRBV6-6 with TRBJ2-2; 8 nucleotides match TRBD1. Losses at the gene ends were 3 bases for V and 7 bases for J; bases not matched to a gene: 7. The CDR3 sequence is 15 residues long. Germline assignment: CDR1 MNHNY and CDR2 SVGAGI (reference sequence). CDR3 in amino acids: CASSYQGAHNGELFF. In DNA form, the CDR3 reads TGTGCCAGCAGTTATCAGGGGGCGCATAACGGGGAGCTGTTTTTT.

Only a few counts were recorded for this clone. The V gene is TRBV11-3, the J gene TRBJ2-7; D might be TRBD2 (6 bases). V was pared by 1 base and J by 5 bases, with 15 bases between. The length of the CDR3 is 15 residues. From germline, CDR1 is SGHNT and CDR2 YENEEA. The CDR3 spells CASSLGGRLDDEQYF. In DNA form, the CDR3 reads TGTGCCAGCAGCTTAGGGGGGAGGCTTGACGACGAGCAGTACTTC.

The chain has TRBV5-1 and TRBJ2-5; D remains unclear. The better agreement between TRBJ2-7 and the DNA end casts doubt on the J call. The length of the CDR3 is 14 residues. CDR1 SGHRS and CDR2 YFSETQ come from the germline V gene. CDR3 amino acids: CASSLGARSYEQYF. The CDR3 region has the DNA TGCGCCAGCAGCTTGGGGGCAAGGTCCTACGAGCAGTACTTC.